This T cell receptor (beta chain) was recovered during a study of T-cell memory formation after mild COVID-19 (dated by TCRdb to the early 2020s). In the study overall: TCR sequence clusters from the two donors were largely donor specific. T-cell clones expanding and contracting after mild COVID-19 in two donors were tracked by longitudinal TCRalpha and TCRbeta repertoire sequencing. The cohort was made up of two young adult volunteers, one female and one male, who were previously healthy. Study-wide findings and limitations: SARS-CoV-2 specificity of the second-wave clones peaking on day 37 was not confirmed. The study included only a couple of mild cases, and larger cohorts that include severe cases with pre-infection samples were judged to be necessary. Balanced CD4/CD8 phenotypes were observed for clones contracting from day 15 to 85, whereas a bias towards CD4+ was observed for a second wave of clones expanding from day 15 to 37. Some responding clones were detected in pre-infection memory, suggesting pre-existing cross-reactive memory T cells joined the SARS-CoV-2 response. Contracting CD4+ clones were found mainly in CM and EM memory subsets, while CD8+ clones were enriched in EMRA.

Instrument on record: Illumina NovaSeq 6000. Using 5'RACE with constant-segment primers, TCRalpha and TCRbeta cDNA libraries were constructed, with sample barcodes and unique molecular identifiers added in the process. Trizol reagent was used to extract RNA from every sample. Library amplification was performed in two PCR steps, and a second sample barcode and Illumina TruSeq adapters were introduced in the second step. Sequencing of the libraries was done on an Illumina NovaSeq, producing 2 x 150 bp paired-end reads. The paper's processing steps were these. With migec v1.2.7, reads were demultiplexed and then collapsed into UMI-guided consensus sequences. Using mixcr v2.1.11, UMI consensuses were aligned to TRA and TRB V and J templates and then assembled into clonotypes. A clonotype was counted as expanded or contracted only if both edgeR and NoisET called the change significant, with noise models trained on biological replicates. For edgeR calls, the cutoffs were a false discovery rate-adjusted p below 0.01 and a log2 fold-change threshold of 1. As an exploratory analysis of dynamics, max-normalized trajectories of the 1000 most abundant clonotypes were examined by PCA with hierarchical clustering. The CD4 or CD8 phenotype of responding clones was assigned using the separately sequenced CD4+ and CD8+ repertoires. Using fastp at Q25 and MiXCR, TCRdb reprocessed the public reads and kept productive beta chains. Rows are combined by CDR3 protein, so each entry shows the most common genes and DNA. None of the V and J calls come from the authors' own analysis; TCRdb made them. The sample has about 180,000 distinct CDR3 sequences on record, under 20% of them singletons. The ten largest clones represent more than 2% of the sample.

The CDR3 spans 15 residues, from the cysteine through the phenylalanine. Only the CDR3 DNA is retained, 45 bases long and in frame from the first base. V loses 5 bases, J loses 2 bases, and the germline ends lie 13 bases apart. Ficoll-Paque density gradient centrifugation was the method used to isolate PBMCs. At least ten counts were recorded for this clonotype. Its cognate antigen has yet to be identified. No base-level quality is on record; no much larger clone is a single base apart. The specimen was PBMCs or a T cell subset sorted from them (not recorded which). The source is an adult woman who had mild COVID-19 (a few samples of this study predate the infection). The sample titles of this study are shuffled in the database, so cell type and time point are left out; the donor was told from shared clones. The chain is encoded by TRBV12-3 or TRBV12-4 joined to TRBJ2-1, with a weak D call of TRBD1 (6 bases match). CDR3 sequence: CASSPQGVPYNEQFF. The DNA reads as follows: TGTGCCAGCAGTCCACAGGGAGTTCCCTACAATGAGCAGTTCTTC.